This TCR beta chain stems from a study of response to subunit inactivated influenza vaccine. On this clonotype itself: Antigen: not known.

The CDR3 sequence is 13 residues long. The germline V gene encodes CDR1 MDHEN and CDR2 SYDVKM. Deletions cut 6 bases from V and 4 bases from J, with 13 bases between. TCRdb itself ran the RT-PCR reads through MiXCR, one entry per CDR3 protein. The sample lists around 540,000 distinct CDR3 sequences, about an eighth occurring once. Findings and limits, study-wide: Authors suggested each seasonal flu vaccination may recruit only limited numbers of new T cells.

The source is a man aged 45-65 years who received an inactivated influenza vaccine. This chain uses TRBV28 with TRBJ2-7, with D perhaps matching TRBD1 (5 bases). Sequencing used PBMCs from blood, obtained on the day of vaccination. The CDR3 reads CASSSTYRYEQYF. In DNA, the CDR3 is TGTGCCAGCAGCTCTACCTACAGGTACGAGCAGTACTTC.